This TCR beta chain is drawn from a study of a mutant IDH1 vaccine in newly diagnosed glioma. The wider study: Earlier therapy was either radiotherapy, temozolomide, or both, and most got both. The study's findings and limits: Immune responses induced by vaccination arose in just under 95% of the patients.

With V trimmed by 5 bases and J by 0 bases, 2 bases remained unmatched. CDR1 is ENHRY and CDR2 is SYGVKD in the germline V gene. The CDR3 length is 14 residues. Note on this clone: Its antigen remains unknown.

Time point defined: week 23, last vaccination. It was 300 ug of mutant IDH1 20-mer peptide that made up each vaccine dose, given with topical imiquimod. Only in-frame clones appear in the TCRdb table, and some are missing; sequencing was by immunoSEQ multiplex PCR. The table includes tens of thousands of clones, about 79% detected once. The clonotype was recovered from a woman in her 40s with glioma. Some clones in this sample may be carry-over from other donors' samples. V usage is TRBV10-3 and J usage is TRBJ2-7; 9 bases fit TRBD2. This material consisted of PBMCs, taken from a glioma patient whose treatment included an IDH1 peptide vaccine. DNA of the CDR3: TGTGCCATCAGTCCTAGCGGGGACTCCTACGAGCAGTACTTC. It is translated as CAISPSGDSYEQYF.